A selection of T cell receptor beta chains follows, all from one sample in a study of T-cell reconstitution after alpha-beta-depleted transplantation in children. In TCRdb, the PCR reads were re-called with MiXCR into one record per CDR3 protein. This table has approximately 490,000 distinct CDR3 sequences, around 12% appearing once. The sequences come from PBMCs from the stem cell graft donor, collected from the stem cell graft. These receptors were obtained from a human donor who donated a stem cell graft to a child with combined immunodeficiency. Both conserved end residues are part of each CDR3. D genes are given only for firm matches. Part of the rows lack a size; the others show once, few, many or a class for expanded clones.

j_call v_call d_call clone_size cdr3_length cdr3_nt cdr3_aa
TRBJ2-7 TRBV2 TRBD1 few 13 TGTGCCGGGAGAGGACAGGGATTGGGCGAGCAGTACTTC CAGRGQGLGEQYF
TRBJ2-2 TRBV5-1 - many 15 TGCGCCAGCAGCTTGGTTGGGGCTCAGACCGGGGAGCTGTTTTTT CASSLVGAQTGELFF
TRBJ2-2 TRBV15 TRBD2 - 18 TGTGCCACCAGCACGGGACTAGCGGGAGGATGGGGCACCGGGGAGCTGTTTTTT CATSTGLAGGWGTGELFF
TRBJ2-1 TRBV20-1 - few 15 TGCAGTGCCCACGGGACCTCCCGCTCCTACAATGAGCAGTTCTTC CSAHGTSRSYNEQFF
TRBJ2-3 TRBV5-1 TRBD2 - 16 TGCGCCAGCAGCGGACGACTAGCGGGAGCCACAGATACGCAGTATTTT CASSGRLAGATDTQYF
TRBJ1-3 TRBV30 TRBD1 - 12 TGTGCCTGGCGGACAGGGGGAAACACCATATATTTT CAWRTGGNTIYF
TRBJ2-5 TRBV5-5 - - 16 TGTGCCAGCAGCTTGAGGGGCACGGCATACCAAGAGACCCAGTACTTC CASSLRGTAYQETQYF
TRBJ2-7 TRBV29-1 - few 14 TGCAGCGTTGAAAACTCCATGGGGGACCACGAGCAGTACTTC CSVENSMGDHEQYF
TRBJ2-1 TRBV20-1 TRBD2 - 15 TGCAGTGCACCCCCAAGAGCGGGAGGTTACAATGAGCAGTTCTTC CSAPPRAGGYNEQFF
TRBJ2-1 TRBV7-8 TRBD1 many 16 TGTGCCAGCAGCTTATCGACAGGGAAGTCCTACAATGAGCAGTTCTTC CASSLSTGKSYNEQFF
TRBJ1-1 TRBV7-2 - - 15 TGTGCCAGCAGCCTAGACCCCGTGAGCAGGCCAGCGGCTTTCTTT CASSLDPVSRPAAFF
TRBJ1-5 TRBV15 TRBD1 many 14 TGTGCCACCAGCAGGCGACAGGGGGACCAGCCCCAGCATTTT CATSRRQGDQPQHF
TRBJ2-7 TRBV20-1 TRBD1 few 13 TGCAGTGCTAAGGGACAGGCGGCCTACGAGCAGTACTTC CSAKGQAAYEQYF
TRBJ2-2 TRBV15 - few 14 TGTGCCACCAGCAGAGACCCCTTTAGCGGGGAGCTGTTTTTT CATSRDPFSGELFF
TRBJ2-7 TRBV5-1 - - 15 TGCGCCAGCAGCCAGGCGGGGACAAACGACTACGAGCAGTACTTC CASSQAGTNDYEQYF
TRBJ2-1 TRBV12-3/TRBV12-4 - many 12 TGTGCCAGCAGTTTGGGGGGACCTGAGCAGTTCTTC CASSLGGPEQFF
TRBJ2-5 TRBV5-1 - - 15 TGCGCCAGCAGCTTGTTCAGGGGCAATCAAGAGACCCAGTACTTC CASSLFRGNQETQYF
TRBJ1-5 TRBV4-2 - - 14 TGTGCCAGCAGCCACCCGACAGTCCCTCAGCCCCAGCATTTT CASSHPTVPQPQHF
TRBJ2-3 TRBV5-1 - - 13 TGCGCCAGCAGGTCTAATGCCGCGGATACGCAGTATTTT CASRSNAADTQYF
TRBJ2-7 TRBV25-1 TRBD2 - 15 TGTGCCAGCAGTGATGGACTAGCGGACTCCTACGAGCAGTACTTC CASSDGLADSYEQYF
TRBJ2-7 TRBV5-1 - many 15 TGCGCCAGCAGCTTGAGCCAGGGGCAGTCCTACGAGCAGTACTTC CASSLSQGQSYEQYF
TRBJ2-1 TRBV5-1 TRBD1 - 17 TGCGCCAGCACCTCCTCGCTGACAGGGGCATACTACAATGAGCAGTTCTTC CASTSSLTGAYYNEQFF
TRBJ2-7 TRBV6-1 - few 15 TGTGCCAGCAGTGAAGCGAGACAGGCATTGTACGAGCAGTACTTC CASSEARQALYEQYF
TRBJ2-5 TRBV5-6 - once 13 TGTGCCAGCAGCTTTCAGATCCAAGAGGCCCAGTACTTC CASSFQIQEAQYF
TRBJ2-3 TRBV7-2 TRBD2 - 16 TGTGCCAGCAGCTCAACCCGAGGGAGGGTTGCAGATACGCAGTATTTT CASSSTRGRVADTQYF
TRBJ2-1 TRBV4-2 TRBD2 - 15 TGTGCCAGCGGCCCTGGGCTAGCGGCCTACAATGAGCAGTTCTTC CASGPGLAAYNEQFF
TRBJ2-5 TRBV12-3/TRBV12-4 TRBD1 many 15 TGTGCCAGCAGCCCCGGGACAGGGGGGCAAGAGACCCAGTACTTC CASSPGTGGQETQYF
TRBJ1-1 TRBV4-3 - - 12 TGCGCCAGCAGCCAAGGAATGACTGAAGCTTTCTTT CASSQGMTEAFF
TRBJ2-5 TRBV6-6 TRBD2 few 13 TGTGCCAGCAGCAGACTAGCGGAAGAGACCCAGTACTTC CASSRLAEETQYF
TRBJ2-7 TRBV5-4 - - 11 TGTGCCAGCATACCCGGCTACGAGCAGTACTTC CASIPGYEQYF
TRBJ2-1 TRBV12-3/TRBV12-4 - - 18 TGTGCCAGCAGTACCACCCTTCGGACAGACCGCTCCTACAATGAGCAGTTCTTC CASSTTLRTDRSYNEQFF
TRBJ1-4 TRBV20-1 - few 16 TGCAGTGCTAGAAAGGTCTCTCAAGTCGGGTTTGAAAAACTGTTTTTT CSARKVSQVGFEKLFF
TRBJ2-6 TRBV6-1 - few 15 TGTGCCATCCCGGACCCCACGGGAGGGGCCAACGTCCTGACTTTC CAIPDPTGGANVLTF
TRBJ1-5 TRBV7-9 TRBD1 - 15 TGTGCCAGCAGCCGTTCCGGGACAGGGGATCAGCCCCAGCATTTT CASSRSGTGDQPQHF
TRBJ2-7 TRBV15 - many 14 TGTGCCACCAGCAGAGAACTAGATTCCTACGAGCAGTACTTC CATSRELDSYEQYF
TRBJ1-1 TRBV7-2 - many 17 TGTGCCAGCAGCTTAGTGGGGGGCGCGTTGGTGAACACTGAAGCTTTCTTT CASSLVGGALVNTEAFF
TRBJ2-3 TRBV4-2 TRBD1 - 18 TGTGCCAGCAGCCAAGCTTGGGACAGGGGAACTAGCACAGATACGCAGTATTTT CASSQAWDRGTSTDTQYF
TRBJ2-1 TRBV20-1 - few 14 TGCAGTGCTCAGCACGGGGCGGCGCAGGAAGAGCAGTTCTTC CSAQHGAAQEEQFF
TRBJ1-5 TRBV12-3/TRBV12-4 TRBD1 many 12 TGTGCCAGCAGCCCTGACAGGGGGCCCCAGCATTTT CASSPDRGPQHF
TRBJ2-7 TRBV7-9 TRBD2 few 17 TGTGCCAGCAGCTTAGGCCATCGGACTAGCGGGGAATACGAGCAGTACTTC CASSLGHRTSGEYEQYF